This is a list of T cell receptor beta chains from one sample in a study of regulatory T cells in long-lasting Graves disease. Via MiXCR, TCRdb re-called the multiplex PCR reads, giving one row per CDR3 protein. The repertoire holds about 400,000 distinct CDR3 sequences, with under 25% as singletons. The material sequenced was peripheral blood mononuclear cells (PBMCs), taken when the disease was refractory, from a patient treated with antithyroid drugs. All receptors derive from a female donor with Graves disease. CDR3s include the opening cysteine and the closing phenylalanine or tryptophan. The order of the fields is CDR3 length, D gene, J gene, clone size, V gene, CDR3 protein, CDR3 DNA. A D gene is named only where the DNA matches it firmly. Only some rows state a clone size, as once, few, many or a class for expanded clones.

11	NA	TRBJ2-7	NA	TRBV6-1	CAGPRSPEQYF	TGTGCAGGCCCCAGATCACCCGAGCAGTACTTC
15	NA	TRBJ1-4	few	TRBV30	CAWSPLDRKLGKLFF	TGTGCCTGGAGTCCCCTGGACAGAAAGTTAGGAAAACTGTTTTTT
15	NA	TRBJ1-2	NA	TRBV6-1	CASTAGGPGNYGYTF	TGTGCCAGCACGGCGGGGGGTCCGGGAAACTATGGCTACACCTTC
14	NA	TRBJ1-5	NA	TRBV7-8	CASTAGESNQPQHF	TGTGCCAGCACCGCAGGGGAATCCAATCAGCCCCAGCATTTT
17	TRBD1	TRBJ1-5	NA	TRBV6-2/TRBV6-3	CASSYGIGTGADQPQHF	TGTGCCAGCAGTTACGGTATCGGAACAGGGGCGGATCAGCCCCAGCATTTT
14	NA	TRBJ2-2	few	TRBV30	CAWSGATYSGELFF	TGTGCCTGGAGTGGTGCGACGTACTCCGGGGAGCTGTTTTTT
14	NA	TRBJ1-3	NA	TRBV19	CASRDIHSGNTIYF	TGTGCCAGTAGAGACATTCACTCTGGAAACACCATATATTTT
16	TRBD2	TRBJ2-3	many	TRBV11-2	CASSKASGTSTDTQYF	TGTGCCAGCAGCAAGGCTAGCGGTACTAGCACAGATACGCAGTATTTT
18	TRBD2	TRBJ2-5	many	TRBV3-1	CASSQVVARTSRQETQYF	TGTGCCAGCAGCCAAGTGGTTGCTCGGACTAGCAGGCAAGAGACCCAGTACTTC
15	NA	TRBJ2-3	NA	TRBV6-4	CASSVGSSGSDTQYF	TGTGCCAGCAGTGTCGGGTCCAGCGGTTCAGATACGCAGTATTTT
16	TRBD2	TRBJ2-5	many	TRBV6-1	CASSQGTSGGQETQYF	TGTGCCAGCAGTCAGGGGACTAGCGGGGGACAAGAGACCCAGTACTTC
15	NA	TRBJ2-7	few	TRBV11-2	CVSSLTRSSLYEQYF	TGTGTCAGCAGCTTAACTCGAAGTTCCCTTTACGAGCAGTACTTC
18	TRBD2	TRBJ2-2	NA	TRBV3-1	CASSQEGTSGRRTGELFF	TGTGCCAGCAGCCAAGAAGGGACTAGCGGGAGACGCACCGGGGAGCTGTTTTTT
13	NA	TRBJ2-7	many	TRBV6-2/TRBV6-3	CASGGTASYEQYF	TGTGCCAGCGGCGGGACGGCCTCCTACGAGCAGTACTTC
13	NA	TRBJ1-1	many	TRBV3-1	CASSQGRITEAFF	TGTGCCAGCAGCCAGGGACGGATCACTGAAGCTTTCTTT
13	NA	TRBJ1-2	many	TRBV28	CASSLFSALGYTF	TGTGCCAGCAGTTTATTCTCGGCCCTTGGCTACACCTTC
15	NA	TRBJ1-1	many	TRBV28	CASSLRGQWNTEAFF	TGTGCCAGCAGTTTACGAGGACAGTGGAACACTGAAGCTTTCTTT
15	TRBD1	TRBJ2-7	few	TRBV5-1	CASSQNGQGAYEQYF	TGCGCCAGCAGCCAAAATGGACAGGGGGCCTACGAGCAGTACTTC
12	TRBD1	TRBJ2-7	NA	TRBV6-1	CATRTGIDEQYF	TGTGCCACCAGGACAGGGATAGACGAGCAGTACTTC
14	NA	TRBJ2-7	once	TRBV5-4	CASSQRGQSYEQYF	TGTGCCAGCAGCCAAAGAGGACAATCCTACGAGCAGTACTTC
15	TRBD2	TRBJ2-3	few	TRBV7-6	CASSLLAGGPDTQYF	TGTGCCAGCAGCTTACTAGCGGGAGGTCCTGATACGCAGTATTTT
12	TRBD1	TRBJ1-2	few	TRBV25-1	CASRQGASGYTF	TGTGCCAGCAGGCAGGGGGCGAGTGGCTACACCTTC
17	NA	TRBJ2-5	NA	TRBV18	CASSPPSHRQPQETQYF	TGTGCCAGCTCACCACCCAGTCACCGACAGCCCCAAGAGACCCAGTACTTC
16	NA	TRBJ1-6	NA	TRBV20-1	CSARDPQGLYNSPLHF	TGCAGTGCTAGAGATCCCCAGGGTTTATATAATTCACCCCTCCACTTT
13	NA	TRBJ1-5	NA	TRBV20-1	CSAGDGSNQPQHF	TGCAGTGCAGGGGACGGGAGCAATCAGCCCCAGCATTTT
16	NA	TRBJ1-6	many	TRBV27	CASSSGRSSYNSPLHF	TGTGCCAGCAGTTCGGGCAGAAGCTCCTATAATTCACCCCTCCACTTT
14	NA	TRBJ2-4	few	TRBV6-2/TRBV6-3	CASRGLGLENIQYF	TGTGCCAGCAGGGGCCTAGGGCTAGAGAACATTCAGTACTTC
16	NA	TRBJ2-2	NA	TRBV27	CASSLIGTVNTGELFF	TGTGCCAGCAGTTTAATCGGGACTGTGAACACCGGGGAGCTGTTTTTT
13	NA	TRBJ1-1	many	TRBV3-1	CASSPRTGREAFF	TGTGCCAGCAGCCCCAGGACCGGCCGTGAAGCTTTCTTT
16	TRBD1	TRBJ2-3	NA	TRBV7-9	CASSLGWTGKADTQYF	TGTGCCAGCAGCTTAGGTTGGACAGGGAAAGCAGATACGCAGTATTTT
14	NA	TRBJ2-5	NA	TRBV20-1	CSVKAEETQETQYF	TGCAGTGTTAAGGCGGAAGAGACCCAGGAGACCCAGTACTTC
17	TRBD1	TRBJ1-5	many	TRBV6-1	CASQERGQGVGNQPQHF	TGTGCCAGCCAGGAGAGGGGGCAGGGGGTGGGCAATCAGCCCCAGCATTTT
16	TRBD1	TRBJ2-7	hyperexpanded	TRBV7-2	CASSLVEQGAFYEQYF	TGTGCCAGCAGCTTAGTAGAACAGGGGGCTTTCTACGAGCAGTACTTC
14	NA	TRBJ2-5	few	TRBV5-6	CASSRGTGQETQYF	TGTGCCAGCAGCAGAGGCACAGGACAAGAGACCCAGTACTTC
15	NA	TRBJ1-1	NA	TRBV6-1	CASRPSGAGDTEAFF	TGTGCCAGCAGACCCTCCGGGGCAGGGGACACTGAAGCTTTCTTT
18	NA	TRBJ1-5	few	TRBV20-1	CSARDGYNMGIWRQPQHF	TGCAGTGCTAGAGATGGGTATAACATGGGGATATGGCGGCAGCCCCAGCATTTT
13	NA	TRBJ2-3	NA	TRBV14	CASSQEGTDTQYF	TGTGCCAGCAGCCAAGAAGGCACAGATACGCAGTATTTT
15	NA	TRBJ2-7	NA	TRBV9	CASSAGDRSEDEQYF	TGTGCCAGCAGCGCCGGGGATCGAAGTGAGGACGAGCAGTACTTC
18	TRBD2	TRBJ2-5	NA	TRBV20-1	CSARDLYSGRVSQETQYF	TGCAGTGCTAGAGACCTATATAGCGGGAGGGTAAGCCAAGAGACCCAGTACTTC
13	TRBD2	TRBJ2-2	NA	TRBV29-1	CSVEGGTTGELFF	TGCAGCGTTGAGGGAGGGACCACCGGGGAGCTGTTTTTT
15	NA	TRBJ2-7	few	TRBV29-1	CSVTPARGPSYEQYF	TGCAGCGTTACCCCGGCTCGGGGACCGTCCTACGAGCAGTACTTC
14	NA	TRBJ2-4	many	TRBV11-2	CASSLVGGVNIQYF	TGTGCCAGCAGCTTAGTCGGCGGAGTAAACATTCAGTACTTC
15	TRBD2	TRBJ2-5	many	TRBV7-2	CASSLVGGRGETQYF	TGTGCCAGCAGCTTAGTTGGAGGGAGGGGAGAGACCCAGTACTTC
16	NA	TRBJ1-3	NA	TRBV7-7	CASSLAGPGSGNTIYF	TGTGCTAGCAGCTTAGCGGGTCCAGGCTCTGGAAACACCATATATTTT
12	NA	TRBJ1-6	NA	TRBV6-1	CASLTANSPLHF	TGTGCCTCCTTGACCGCTAATTCACCCCTCCACTTT
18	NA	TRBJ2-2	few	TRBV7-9	CASSLIILPGDNTGELFF	TGTGCCAGCAGCTTAATAATACTTCCCGGGGACAACACCGGGGAGCTGTTTTTT
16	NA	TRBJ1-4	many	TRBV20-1	CSARDSVRPTNEKLFF	TGCAGTGCTAGAGATTCCGTACGGCCAACTAATGAAAAACTGTTTTTT
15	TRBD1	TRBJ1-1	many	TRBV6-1	CASNSGTGANTEAFF	TGTGCCAGCAATTCCGGGACAGGGGCGAACACTGAAGCTTTCTTT
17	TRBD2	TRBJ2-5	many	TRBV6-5	CASSYAGLAGRGETQYF	TGTGCCAGCAGTTACGCGGGACTAGCGGGAAGGGGAGAGACCCAGTACTTC
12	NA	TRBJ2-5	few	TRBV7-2	CASSLDFGTQYF	TGTGCCAGCAGCTTAGATTTCGGGACCCAGTACTTC
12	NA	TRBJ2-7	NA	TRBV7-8	CASSQEDYEQYF	TGTGCCAGCAGCCAGGAGGACTACGAGCAGTACTTC
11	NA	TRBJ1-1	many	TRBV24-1	CATRRGEEAFF	TGTGCCACCAGGCGAGGAGAAGAAGCTTTCTTT
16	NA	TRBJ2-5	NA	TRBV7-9	CASSSPLSGYEETQYF	TGTGCCAGCAGCTCTCCGCTTAGCGGATACGAAGAGACCCAGTACTTC
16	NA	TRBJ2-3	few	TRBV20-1	CSARVPGSRVGDTQYF	TGCAGTGCTAGAGTCCCCGGATCACGAGTGGGAGATACGCAGTATTTT